The text below deals with one T cell receptor (beta chain). Its specificity is not known. This entry is derived from a study of T cells expressing NK-cell markers. The wider study: TCR beta repertoires came from sorted CD3+CD56+NKG2C+, CD3+CD56+NKG2C- and CD3+CD56-NKG2C+ T cells.

Findings and caveats of the study: Once again these clonotypes came out on top in the CD3+CD56-NKG2C+ fraction of several donors. In a handful of donors, dominant CD3+CD56+NKG2C+ clonotypes ranked among the top 10 CD8+ clonotypes.

From its re-call of the 5' RACE reads, TCRdb lists each CDR3 protein once, without DNA. Its listing shows around 550,000 distinct CDR3 sequences. The CDR3 is 18 residues long. Germline lookup yields CDR1 LGHNA and CDR2 YNFKEQ. Sample: blood T cells: a sorted CD56 or NKG2C T cell subset, CD4+ or CD8+ T cells, or bulk PBMC T cells (not recorded which). This TCR was recovered from a man aged 18 to 30 in good health. The rearrangement joins TRBV4-2 to TRBJ2-5; the D gene TCRdb calls, TRBD2, cannot be checked with no DNA. CDR3 sequence reads: CASSQEAGGRVGQETQYF.